These 24 T cell receptor beta chains were sequenced from one sample in a study of blood T cell dynamics during melanoma immunotherapy (dated by TCRdb to the early 2020s). Receptor amplification or capture employed the immunoSEQ multiplex PCR assay. TCRdb stores this immuneACCESS table with in-frame sequences only. Part of the clones is absent; in the studies checked, under half of the shortfall reflects unresolved V genes, and no reason is known for the rest. This sample is represented by over a thousand clones; around two thirds of them were singletons. Jointly, the top ten make up under 40% of the sample. The sample's time point label, in plain terms: pre-treatment baseline. Material: central memory CD8+ T cells from blood, obtained from a patient treated with checkpoint blockade. These receptors originate from a human donor with melanoma.

The chain employs TRBV9 and TRBJ1-1; possibly TRBD1 for D (5 bases). Germline CDR1 is SGDLS and CDR2 is YYNGEE. Trimming left V 0 bases short and J 4 bases short, with 13 bases between. The CDR3 has 15 amino acids. The CDR3 bases are TGTGCCAGCAGCGTAGACGGCAGGGAGGCCACTGAAGCTTTCTTT. Its translation is CASSVDGREATEAFF.

V and J are TRBV5-6 and TRBJ2-7; 7 bases match TRBD2. CDR3 length equals 17 residues. Losses at the gene ends were 1 base for V and 5 bases for J; bases not matched to a gene: 15. The V gene's germline CDR1 is SGHDT and CDR2 YYEEEE. CDR3 residues: CASSLYPPGLAENEQYF. For the CDR3, the DNA is TGTGCCAGCAGCTTGTACCCACCGGGGCTAGCGGAAAACGAGCAGTACTTC. Based on the CDR3 plus reference TRBV5-6 and TRBJ2-7, the full variable domain is DAGVTQSPTHLIKTRGQQVTLRCSPKSGHDTVSWYQQALGQGPQFIFQYYEEEERQRGNFPDRFSGHQFPNYSSELNVNALLLGDSALYLCASSLYPPGLAENEQYFGPGTRLTVT.

The chain employs TRBV30 and TRBJ1-1, with D unclear. The CDR3 runs to 13 residues. CDR1 and CDR2 (germline): GTSNPN, SVGIG (reference sequence). V was pared by 3 bases and J by 11 bases, with 19 bases between. Written as DNA, the CDR3 is TGTGCCTGGAGAATGGTGACCGACCCTGGGGCTTTCTTT. Translated: CAWRMVTDPGAFF.

The chain has TRBV7-9 and TRBJ2-1; 7 bases line up with TRBD1. After removal of 1 base from V and 3 bases from J, the junction contained 6 bases not matched to a gene. Germline lookup yields CDR1 SEHNR and CDR2 FQNEAQ (reference sequence). The CDR3 runs to 16 residues. CDR3 sequence: CASSLGQGVNYNEQFF. CDR3 DNA sequence: TGTGCCAGCAGCTTAGGGCAGGGGGTAAACTACAATGAGCAGTTCTTC.

The chain combines TRBV9 with TRBJ1-5; 7 bases map to TRBD1. J lost 2 bases, V lost 3 bases, and 8 bases had no gene match. The CDR3 length is 16 residues. The V gene's germline CDR1 is SGDLS and CDR2 YYNGEE. This CDR3 reads CASSAGGDSRNQPQHF. DNA for the CDR3: TGTGCCAGCAGCGCCGGAGGGGACAGCCGCAATCAGCCCCAGCATTTT. Drawing the rest from reference TRBV9 and TRBJ1-5, the complete variable domain is DSGVTQTPKHLITATGQRVTLRCSPRSGDLSVYWYQQSLDQGLQFLIQYYNGEERAKGNILERFSAQQFPDLHSELNLSSLELGDSALYFCASSAGGDSRNQPQHFGDGTRLSIL.

This CDR3 reads CASSNLAGQGNEQFF. CDR3 DNA sequence: TGTGCCAGCAGCAACCTAGCGGGGCAAGGCAATGAGCAGTTCTTC. The chain uses TRBV7-8 and TRBJ2-1, with TRBD2 matching 9 bases. Germline V gene lookup returns CDR1 SGHVS and CDR2 FQNEAQ. The J segment lost 6 bases and the V segment lost 5 bases, leaving 8 bases of the junction unmatched. The CDR3 runs to 15 residues.

The rearrangement links TRBV7-9 to TRBJ2-1; D might be TRBD1 (6 bases). V lost 5 bases, J lost 0 bases, and 14 bases lay in between. Germline loops: CDR1 SEHNR, CDR2 FQNEAQ (reference sequence). The CDR3 loop spans 16 amino acids. The CDR3: CASSPTRGASYNEQFF. In nucleotides, the CDR3 is TGTGCCAGCAGCCCAACCAGGGGTGCCTCCTACAATGAGCAGTTCTTC.

The rearrangement links TRBV27 to TRBJ2-7; D is ambiguous. V lost 5 bases, J lost 8 bases, and 13 bases lay in between. Germline-derived CDR1 and CDR2 are MNHEY and SMNVEV (reference sequence). The CDR3 has 12 residues. DNA of the CDR3: TGTGCCAGCAGTATCCTCGGAGATAAGCAGTACTTC. Protein: CASSILGDKQYF.

The rearrangement joins TRBV9 to TRBJ2-7; TRBD1 agrees at 8 bases. The germline V gene has CDR1 SGDLS and CDR2 YYNGEE. This CDR3 spans 12 amino acids. The junction had 5 bases not matched to a gene; V was cut back by 3 bases and J by 9 bases. CDR3: CASSELGTGQYF. CDR3 DNA sequence: TGTGCCAGCAGCGAACTGGGGACAGGGCAGTACTTC.

The chain has TRBV18 and TRBJ2-1; D gene ambiguous. This CDR3 comprises 14 residues. Germline CDR1 is KGHSH and CDR2 is LQKENI. The V and J ends lost 5 bases and 5 bases respectively, with 13 bases between them. CDR3 loop: CASSSKAKDNEQFF. Written as DNA, the CDR3 is TGTGCCAGCTCAAGTAAGGCTAAGGACAATGAGCAGTTCTTC.

The chain joins TRBV27 to TRBJ2-1, with TRBD1 matching over 11 bases. The CDR3 runs 17 residues. J was trimmed by 8 bases and V by 3 bases; bases with no gene match: 12. Germline-derived CDR1 and CDR2 are MNHEY and SMNVEV (reference sequence). CDR3 DNA sequence: TGTGCCAGCAGTTTTGGAGGCGCTGGACAGGGGGCTTATGAGCAGTTCTTC. It yields the protein CASSFGGAGQGAYEQFF.

The chain joins TRBV9 to TRBJ2-7, with D uncertain. CDR3 length: 15 residues. CDR1 SGDLS and CDR2 YYNGEE come from the germline V gene. V dropped 3 bases and J dropped 2 bases, with 15 bases sitting between them. The CDR3 DNA reads as TGTGCCAGCAGCGCCTCGGTCGACGCCGCCTACGAGCAGTACTTC. Protein product: CASSASVDAAYEQYF.

This clone was counted a single time. V and J are TRBV15 and TRBJ2-1, with D perhaps TRBD1 (5 bases). The germline CDR1 and CDR2 sequences are LNHNV and YYDKDF (reference sequence). This CDR3 spans 17 amino acids. The V end lost 3 bases, the J end lost 0 bases, and 15 bases lay between the germline ends. CDR3 residues: CATSSLADTVSYNEQFF. The CDR3 DNA reads TGTGCCACCAGCAGCCTGGCGGACACCGTCTCCTACAATGAGCAGTTCTTC. The variable domain in full, with the rest retrieved from reference TRBV15 and TRBJ2-1, is DAMVIQNPRYQVTQFGKPVTLSCSQTLNHNVMYWYQQKSSQAPKLLFHYYDKDFNNEADTPDNFQSRRPNTSFCFLDIRSPGLGDTAMYLCATSSLADTVSYNEQFFGPGTRLTVL.

The chain recombines TRBV19 with TRBJ2-2; D is possibly TRBD2 (5 bases). Looked up from germline, CDR1 is LNHDA and CDR2 is SQIVND (reference sequence). Trimming removed 3 bases at V and 4 bases at J, with 9 bases between. The length of the CDR3 is 14 residues. This chain's CDR3 is CASSIGGLTGELFF. CDR3 sequence (DNA): TGTGCCAGTAGTATTGGAGGCCTCACCGGGGAGCTGTTTTTT.

V gene TRBV28 combines with J gene TRBJ2-1; D uncertain. This CDR3 region has 15 residues. Trimming cost V 2 bases and J 3 bases, with 11 bases left between them. Per the germline V gene, CDR1 is MDHEN and CDR2 is SYDVKM. CDR3 amino acids: CASSLKTTFYNEQFF. The CDR3 DNA reads as TGTGCCAGCAGTTTAAAAACTACCTTCTACAATGAGCAGTTCTTC.

The J gene is TRBJ2-7, the V gene TRBV27; D assignment may be TRBD1 or TRBD2 (5 bases each). The ends were cut back, 7 bases at V and 1 base at J, with 11 bases in the middle. CDR3 length: 13 residues. Germline CDR1 is MNHEY and CDR2 is SMNVEV (reference sequence). The CDR3 reads CASTPGRSYEQYF. CDR3 nucleotides: TGTGCCAGCACCCCGGGACGGTCCTACGAGCAGTACTTC.

The chain carries TRBV7-8 and TRBJ1-5; no definite D call. This CDR3 has 15 residues. Germline V gene sequence: CDR1 SGHVS, CDR2 FQNEAQ. Trimming left V 4 bases short and J 1 base short, with 11 bases between. CDR3 DNA: TGTGCCAGCAGCTCTACAATGGGGAGCAATCAGCCCCAGCATTTT. Its protein is CASSSTMGSNQPQHF. Full variable domain (remainder filled in from reference TRBV7-8 and TRBJ1-5): GAGVSQSPRYKVAKRGQDVALRCDPISGHVSLFWYQQALGQGPEFLTYFQNEAQLDKSGLPSDRFFAERPEGSVSTLKIQRTQQEDSAVYLCASSSTMGSNQPQHFGDGTRLSIL.

In this sample, this clone turned up a few times. The chain is built from TRBV13 and TRBJ2-7, with D perhaps TRBD1 (5 bases). Trimming pared 1 base from V and 10 bases from J, leaving 14 bases between. This CDR3 contains 13 residues. The germline CDR1 and CDR2 sequences are PRHDT and FYEKMQ (reference sequence). CDR3 in DNA: TGTGCCAGCAGCTTAGCCCAGGGCCCACCCCAGTACTTC. It codes for CASSLAQGPPQYF.

This clone was detected a few times. The chain employs TRBV13 and TRBJ1-2, with 11 bases matching TRBD1. Germline V gene data show CDR1 as PRHDT and CDR2 as FYEKMQ (reference sequence). This CDR3 spans 15 amino acids. Trimming at V came to 5 bases and at J to 3 bases, leaving 5 bases not matched to a gene. Here the CDR3 reads CASSPGTGGYYGYTF. The CDR3 DNA follows: TGTGCCAGCAGCCCCGGGACAGGGGGATACTATGGCTACACCTTC.

This rearrangement joins TRBV27 to TRBJ1-2; D unclear. The CDR3 runs to 13 residues. Germline V lookup: CDR1 MNHEY, CDR2 SMNVEV (reference sequence). V was shortened by 4 bases and J by 6 bases, with 12 bases between the two germline ends. CDR3 residues: CASSSKTKDGYTF. CDR3 DNA: TGTGCCAGCAGTTCCAAGACAAAAGATGGCTACACCTTC.

This chain joins TRBV28 and TRBJ1-1; D not certain. The CDR3 loop spans 13 amino acids. V shed 4 bases and J shed 0 bases, with 6 bases lying between them. Germline values: CDR1 MDHEN, CDR2 SYDVKM. This CDR3 is CASSSRVNTEAFF. The CDR3 nucleotides are TGTGCCAGCAGTTCCCGGGTGAACACTGAAGCTTTCTTT.

The chain has TRBV7-6 and TRBJ2-7; TRBD2 agrees at 8 bases. Germline CDR1 and CDR2: SGHVS and FNYEAQ. The junction had 6 bases not matched to a gene; V was cut back by 1 base and J by 4 bases. The CDR3 has 15 residues. The CDR3 is CASSLELADNYEQYF. The CDR3 DNA reads as TGTGCCAGCAGCTTAGAACTAGCGGACAATTACGAGCAGTACTTC.

This chain uses TRBV4-2 with TRBJ2-1; 14 bases are shared with TRBD2. CDR3 length equals 19 residues. The V segment lost 0 bases and the J segment 9 bases; nucleotides outside the gene matches: 13. Germline V gene data show CDR1 as LGHNA and CDR2 as YNFKEQ. This CDR3 is CASSQDARKGLAGGGEQFF. DNA for the CDR3: TGTGCCAGCAGCCAAGATGCACGGAAAGGACTAGCGGGAGGTGGTGAGCAGTTCTTC.

In its sample, this clone was seen once. The chain uses TRBV4-3 and TRBJ2-1; maybe TRBD2 (6 bases). The CDR3 is made up of 15 amino acids. Germline-derived CDR1 and CDR2 are LGHNA and YSLEER. Trimming removed 0 bases at V and 5 bases at J, with 11 bases between. The CDR3 region has the DNA TGCGCCAGCAGCCAAGACGGAGGGCGCCACAATGAGCAGTTCTTC. This sequence encodes CASSQDGGRHNEQFF.